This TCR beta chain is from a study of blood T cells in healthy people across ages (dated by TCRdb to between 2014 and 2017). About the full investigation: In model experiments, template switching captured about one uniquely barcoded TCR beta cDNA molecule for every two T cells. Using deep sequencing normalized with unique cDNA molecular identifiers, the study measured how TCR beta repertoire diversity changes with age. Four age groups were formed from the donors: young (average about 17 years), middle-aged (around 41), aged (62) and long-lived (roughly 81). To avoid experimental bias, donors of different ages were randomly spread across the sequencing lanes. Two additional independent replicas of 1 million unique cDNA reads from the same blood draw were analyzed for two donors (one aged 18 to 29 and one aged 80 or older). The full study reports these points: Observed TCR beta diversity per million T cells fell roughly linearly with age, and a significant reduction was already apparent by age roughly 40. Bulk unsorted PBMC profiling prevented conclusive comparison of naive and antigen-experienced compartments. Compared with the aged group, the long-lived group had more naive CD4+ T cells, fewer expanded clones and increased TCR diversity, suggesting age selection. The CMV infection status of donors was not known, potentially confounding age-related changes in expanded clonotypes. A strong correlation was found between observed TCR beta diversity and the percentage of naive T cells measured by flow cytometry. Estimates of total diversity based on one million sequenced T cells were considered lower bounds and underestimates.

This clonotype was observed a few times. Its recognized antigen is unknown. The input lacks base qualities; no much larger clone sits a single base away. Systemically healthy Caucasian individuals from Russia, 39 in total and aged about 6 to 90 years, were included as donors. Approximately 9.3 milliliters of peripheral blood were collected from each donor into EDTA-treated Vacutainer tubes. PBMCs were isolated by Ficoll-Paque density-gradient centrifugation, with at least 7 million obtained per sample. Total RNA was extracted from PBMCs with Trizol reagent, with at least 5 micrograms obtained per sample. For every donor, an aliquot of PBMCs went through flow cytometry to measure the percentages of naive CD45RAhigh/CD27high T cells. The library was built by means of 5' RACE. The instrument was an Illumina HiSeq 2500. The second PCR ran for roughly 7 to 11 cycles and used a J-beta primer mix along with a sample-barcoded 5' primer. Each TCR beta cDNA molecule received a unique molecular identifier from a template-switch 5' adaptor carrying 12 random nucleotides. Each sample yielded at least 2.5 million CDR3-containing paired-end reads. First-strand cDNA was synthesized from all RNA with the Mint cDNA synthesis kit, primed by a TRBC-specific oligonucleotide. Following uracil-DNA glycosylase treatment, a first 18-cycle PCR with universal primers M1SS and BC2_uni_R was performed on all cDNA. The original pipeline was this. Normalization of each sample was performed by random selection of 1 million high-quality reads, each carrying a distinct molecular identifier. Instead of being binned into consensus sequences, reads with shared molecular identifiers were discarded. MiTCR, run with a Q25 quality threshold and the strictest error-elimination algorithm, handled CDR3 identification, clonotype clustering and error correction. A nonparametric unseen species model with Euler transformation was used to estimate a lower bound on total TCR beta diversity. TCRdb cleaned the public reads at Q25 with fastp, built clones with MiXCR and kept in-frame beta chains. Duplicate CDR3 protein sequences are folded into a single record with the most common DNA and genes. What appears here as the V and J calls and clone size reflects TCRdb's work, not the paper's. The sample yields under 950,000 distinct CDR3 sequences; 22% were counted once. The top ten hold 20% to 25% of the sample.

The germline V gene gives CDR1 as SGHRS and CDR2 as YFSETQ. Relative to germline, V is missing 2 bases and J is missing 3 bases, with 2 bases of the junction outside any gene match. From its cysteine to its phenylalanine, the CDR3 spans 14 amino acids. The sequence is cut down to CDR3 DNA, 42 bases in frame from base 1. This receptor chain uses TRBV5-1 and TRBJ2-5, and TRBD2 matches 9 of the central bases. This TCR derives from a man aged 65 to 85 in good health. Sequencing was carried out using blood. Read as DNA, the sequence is TGCGCCAGCAGCTTCTCTAGCGGGGAAGAGACCCAGTACTTC. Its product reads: CASSFSSGEETQYF.